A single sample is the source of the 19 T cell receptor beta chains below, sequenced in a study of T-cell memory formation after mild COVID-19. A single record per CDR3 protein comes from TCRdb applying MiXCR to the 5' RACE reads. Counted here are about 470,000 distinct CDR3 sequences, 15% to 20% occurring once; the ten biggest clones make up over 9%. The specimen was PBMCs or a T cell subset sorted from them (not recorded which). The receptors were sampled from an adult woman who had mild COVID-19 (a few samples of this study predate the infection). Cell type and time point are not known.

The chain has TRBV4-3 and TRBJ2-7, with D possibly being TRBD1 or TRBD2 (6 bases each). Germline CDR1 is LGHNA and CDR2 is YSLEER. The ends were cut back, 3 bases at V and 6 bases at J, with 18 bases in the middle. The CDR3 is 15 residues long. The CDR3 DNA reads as TGCGCCAGCAGCCAGGGAAGGGGGGTCTCTTCCGAGCAGTACTTC. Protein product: CASSQGRGVSSEQYF.

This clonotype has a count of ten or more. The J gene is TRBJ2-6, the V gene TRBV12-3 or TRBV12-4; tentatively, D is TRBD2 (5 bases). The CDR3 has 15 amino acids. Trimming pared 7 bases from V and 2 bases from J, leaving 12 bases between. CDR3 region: CASTTSEAGANVLTF. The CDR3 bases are TGTGCCAGCACAACGTCGGAGGCTGGGGCCAACGTCCTGACTTTC.

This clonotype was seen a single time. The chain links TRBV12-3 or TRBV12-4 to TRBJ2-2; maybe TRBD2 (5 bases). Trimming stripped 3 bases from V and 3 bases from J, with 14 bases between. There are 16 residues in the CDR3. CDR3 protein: CASSFRAVRDTGELFF. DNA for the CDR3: TGTGCCAGCAGTTTTCGGGCGGTGAGGGACACCGGGGAGCTGTTTTTT.

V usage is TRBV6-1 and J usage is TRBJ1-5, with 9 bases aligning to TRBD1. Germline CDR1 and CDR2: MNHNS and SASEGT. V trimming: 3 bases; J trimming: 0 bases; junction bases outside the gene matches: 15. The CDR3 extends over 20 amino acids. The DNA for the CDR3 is TGTGCCAGCAGTGACTCCAATTTCCGGGACAGGGTATATAGCAATCAGCCCCAGCATTTT. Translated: CASSDSNFRDRVYSNQPQHF.

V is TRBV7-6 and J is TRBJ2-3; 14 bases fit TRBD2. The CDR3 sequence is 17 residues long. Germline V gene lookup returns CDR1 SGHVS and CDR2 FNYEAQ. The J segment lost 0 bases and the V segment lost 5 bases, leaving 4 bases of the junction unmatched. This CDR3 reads CASSRRTSGGSTDTQYF. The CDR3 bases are TGTGCCAGCAGCCGCAGGACTAGCGGGGGGAGCACAGATACGCAGTATTTT.

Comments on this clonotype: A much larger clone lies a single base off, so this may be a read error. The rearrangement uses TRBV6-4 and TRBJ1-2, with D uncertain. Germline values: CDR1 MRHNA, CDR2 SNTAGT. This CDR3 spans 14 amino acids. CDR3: CTSSEGQEGYGYTF. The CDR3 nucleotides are TGTACCAGCAGTGAAGGGCAGGAAGGATATGGCTACACCTTC.

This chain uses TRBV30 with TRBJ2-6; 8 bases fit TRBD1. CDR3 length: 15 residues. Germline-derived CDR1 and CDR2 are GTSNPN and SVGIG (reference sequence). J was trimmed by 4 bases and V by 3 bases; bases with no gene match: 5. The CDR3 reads CAWRDRGTGANVLTF. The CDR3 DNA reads TGTGCCTGGAGAGACAGGGGAACCGGGGCCAACGTCCTGACTTTC.

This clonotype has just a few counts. The CDR3, as DNA: TGTGCCAGCAGTCAGACAGGGATGGGCTACACCTTC. It is translated as CASSQTGMGYTF. This rearrangement joins TRBV12-3 or TRBV12-4 to TRBJ1-2; 7 bases fit TRBD1. This CDR3 comprises 12 residues. With V trimmed by 5 bases and J by 8 bases, 5 bases remained unmatched.

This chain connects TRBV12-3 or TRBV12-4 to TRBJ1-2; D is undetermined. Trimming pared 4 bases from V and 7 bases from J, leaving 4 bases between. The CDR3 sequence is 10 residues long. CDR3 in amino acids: CASSSFGYTF. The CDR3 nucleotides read TGTGCCAGCAGTTCTTTTGGCTACACCTTC.

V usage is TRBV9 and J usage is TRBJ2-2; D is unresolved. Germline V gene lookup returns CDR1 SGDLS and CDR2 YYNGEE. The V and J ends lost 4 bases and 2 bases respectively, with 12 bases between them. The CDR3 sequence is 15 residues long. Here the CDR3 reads CASSKHGYNTGELFF. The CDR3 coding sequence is TGTGCCAGCAGCAAACACGGATATAACACCGGGGAGCTGTTTTTT.

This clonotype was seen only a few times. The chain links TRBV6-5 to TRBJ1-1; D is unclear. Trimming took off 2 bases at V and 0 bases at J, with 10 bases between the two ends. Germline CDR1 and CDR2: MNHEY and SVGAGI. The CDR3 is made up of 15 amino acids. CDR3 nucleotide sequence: TGTGCCAGCAGTTACGGGTGGGCAATGAACACTGAAGCTTTCTTT. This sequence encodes CASSYGWAMNTEAFF.

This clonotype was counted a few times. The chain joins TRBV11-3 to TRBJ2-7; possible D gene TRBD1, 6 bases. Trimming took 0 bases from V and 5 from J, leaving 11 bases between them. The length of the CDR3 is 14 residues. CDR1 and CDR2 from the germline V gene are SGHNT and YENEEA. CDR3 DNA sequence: TGTGCCAGCAGCTTAGAAGAGGGGGTCGACGAGCAGTACTTC. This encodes CASSLEEGVDEQYF.

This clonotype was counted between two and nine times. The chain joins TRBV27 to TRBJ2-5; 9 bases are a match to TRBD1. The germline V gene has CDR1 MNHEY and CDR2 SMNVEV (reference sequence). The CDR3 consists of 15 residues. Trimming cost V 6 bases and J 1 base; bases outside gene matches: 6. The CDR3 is CASRWGQGIQETQYF. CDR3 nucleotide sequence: TGTGCCAGCAGATGGGGACAGGGCATCCAAGAGACCCAGTACTTC.

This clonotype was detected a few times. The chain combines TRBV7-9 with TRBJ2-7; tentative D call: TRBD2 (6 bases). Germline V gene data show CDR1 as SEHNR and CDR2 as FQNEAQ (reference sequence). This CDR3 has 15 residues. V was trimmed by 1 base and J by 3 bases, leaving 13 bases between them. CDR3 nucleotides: TGTGCCAGCAGCTTAGATCACTCGGGGGACTACGAGCAGTACTTC. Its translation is CASSLDHSGDYEQYF.

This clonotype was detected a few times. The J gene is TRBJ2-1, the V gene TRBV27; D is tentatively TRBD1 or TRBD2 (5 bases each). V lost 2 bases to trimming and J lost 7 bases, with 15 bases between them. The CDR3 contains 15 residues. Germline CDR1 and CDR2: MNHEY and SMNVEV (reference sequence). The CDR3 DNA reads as TGTGCCAGCAGTTTAAGATCAGTGTGGGGGAATGAGCAGTTCTTC. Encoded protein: CASSLRSVWGNEQFF.

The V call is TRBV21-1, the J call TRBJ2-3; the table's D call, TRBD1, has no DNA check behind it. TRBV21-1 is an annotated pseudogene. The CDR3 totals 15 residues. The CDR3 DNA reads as TGTGCCAGCCGGGGGTCCCGGAAGTACACAGATACGCAGTATTTT. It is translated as CASRGSRKYTDTQYF.

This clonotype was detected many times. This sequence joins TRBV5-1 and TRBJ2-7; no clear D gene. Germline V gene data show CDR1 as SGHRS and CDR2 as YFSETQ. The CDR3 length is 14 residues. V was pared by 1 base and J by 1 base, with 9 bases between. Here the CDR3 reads CASSLLDQSYEQYF. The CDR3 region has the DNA TGCGCCAGCAGCTTGCTAGATCAATCCTACGAGCAGTACTTC.

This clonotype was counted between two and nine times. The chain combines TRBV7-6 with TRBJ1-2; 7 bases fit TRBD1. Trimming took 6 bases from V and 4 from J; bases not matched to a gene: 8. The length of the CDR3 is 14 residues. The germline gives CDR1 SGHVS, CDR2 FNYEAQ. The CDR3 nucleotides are TGTGCCAGCAGTCCGCAGGGGGGAAGCTATGGCTACACCTTC. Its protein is CASSPQGGSYGYTF.

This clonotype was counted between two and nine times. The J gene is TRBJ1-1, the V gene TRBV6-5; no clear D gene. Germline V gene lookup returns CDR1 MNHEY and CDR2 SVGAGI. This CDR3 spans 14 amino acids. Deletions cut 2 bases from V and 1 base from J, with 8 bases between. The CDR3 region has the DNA TGTGCCAGCAGTTACCTCAGTCGGAACACTGAAGCTTTCTTT. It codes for CASSYLSRNTEAFF.